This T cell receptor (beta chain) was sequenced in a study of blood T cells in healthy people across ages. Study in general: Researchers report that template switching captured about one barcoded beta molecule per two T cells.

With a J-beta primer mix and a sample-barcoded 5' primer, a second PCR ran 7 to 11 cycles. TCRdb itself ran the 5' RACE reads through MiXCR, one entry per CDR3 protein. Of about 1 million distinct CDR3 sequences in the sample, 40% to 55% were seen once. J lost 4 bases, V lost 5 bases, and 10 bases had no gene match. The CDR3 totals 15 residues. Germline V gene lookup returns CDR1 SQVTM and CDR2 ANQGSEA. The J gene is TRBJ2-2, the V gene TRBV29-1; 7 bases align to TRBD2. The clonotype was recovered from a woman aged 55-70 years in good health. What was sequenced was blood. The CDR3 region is CSVRRESLGTGELFF. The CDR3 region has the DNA TGCAGCGTTCGGCGGGAGAGCCTCGGCACCGGGGAGCTGTTTTTT.